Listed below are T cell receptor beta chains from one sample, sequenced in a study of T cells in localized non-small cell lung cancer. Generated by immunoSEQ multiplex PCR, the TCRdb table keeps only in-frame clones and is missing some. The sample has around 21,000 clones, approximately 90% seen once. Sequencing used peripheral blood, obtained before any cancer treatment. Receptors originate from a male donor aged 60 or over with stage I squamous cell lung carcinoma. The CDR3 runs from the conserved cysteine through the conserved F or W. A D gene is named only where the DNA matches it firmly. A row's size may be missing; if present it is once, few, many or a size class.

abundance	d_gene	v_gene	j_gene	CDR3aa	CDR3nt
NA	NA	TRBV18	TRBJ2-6	CASSPPRGNGANVLTF	TGTGCCAGCTCACCACCGAGAGGGAATGGGGCCAACGTCCTGACTTTC
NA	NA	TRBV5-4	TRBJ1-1	CASSLDRGLNTEAFF	TGTGCCAGCAGCTTGGACCGGGGATTGAACACTGAAGCTTTCTTT
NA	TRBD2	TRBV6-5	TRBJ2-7	CASSGSGSYEQYF	TGTGCCAGCAGTGGTAGCGGGTCCTACGAGCAGTACTTC
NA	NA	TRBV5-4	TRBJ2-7	CASSLAYEQYF	TGTGCCAGCAGCTTGGCCTACGAGCAGTACTTC
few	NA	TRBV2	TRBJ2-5	CASSEDRTLQETQYF	TGTGCCAGCAGTGAAGACAGGACCCTTCAAGAGACCCAGTACTTC
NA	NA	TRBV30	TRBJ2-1	CAWSSDGRSYNEQFF	TGTGCCTGGAGTTCCGACGGCCGCTCCTACAATGAGCAGTTCTTC
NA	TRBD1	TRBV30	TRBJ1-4	CAWTTRDRGTEKLFF	TGTGCCTGGACAACCCGGGACAGGGGTACCGAAAAACTGTTTTTT
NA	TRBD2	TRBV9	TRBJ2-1	CASSVGGLAGGNLMDEQFF	TGTGCCAGCAGCGTAGGTGGGCTAGCGGGAGGCAATTTGATGGATGAGCAGTTCTTC
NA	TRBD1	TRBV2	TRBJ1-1	CASNFDRGQTEAFF	TGTGCCAGCAATTTTGACAGGGGGCAGACTGAAGCTTTCTTT
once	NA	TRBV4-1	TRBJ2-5	CASSQDRPPPRETQYF	TGCGCCAGCAGCCAAGACCGGCCTCCTCCCCGAGAGACCCAGTACTTC
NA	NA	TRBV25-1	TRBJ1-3	CASSAPGDSNTIYF	TGTGCCAGCAGTGCCCCAGGGGATTCAAACACCATATATTTT
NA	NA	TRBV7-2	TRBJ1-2	CASSLAGGSGYTF	TGTGCCAGCAGCTTAGCGGGAGGCTCTGGCTACACCTTC
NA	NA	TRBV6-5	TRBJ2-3	CASSYSRLGTQYF	TGTGCCAGCAGTTACTCGAGATTGGGTACGCAGTATTTT
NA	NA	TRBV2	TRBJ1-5	CATSALLGGTQPQHF	TGTGCCACCTCAGCGCTTTTAGGGGGTACTCAGCCCCAGCATTTT
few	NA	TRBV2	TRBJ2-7	CASSRTSYEQYF	TGTGCCAGCAGCCGGACCTCCTACGAGCAGTACTTC
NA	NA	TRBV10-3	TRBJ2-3	CAISELGQSSDTQYF	TGTGCCATCAGTGAATTAGGACAGTCATCCGATACGCAGTATTTT
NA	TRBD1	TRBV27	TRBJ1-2	CASRGQGAGGYTF	TGTGCCAGCAGGGGACAGGGGGCGGGGGGCTACACCTTC
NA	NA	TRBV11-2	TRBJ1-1	CASSHHDRVTEAFF	TGTGCCAGCAGCCACCACGATAGGGTAACTGAAGCTTTCTTT
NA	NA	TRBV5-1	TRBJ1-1	CASSFRGVTEAFF	TGCGCCAGCAGCTTCAGGGGTGTCACTGAAGCTTTCTTT
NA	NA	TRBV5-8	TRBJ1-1	CASSLEQTTEAFF	TGTGCCAGCAGCTTGGAACAGACCACTGAAGCTTTCTTT
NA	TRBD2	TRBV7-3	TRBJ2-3	CASSSGLAGAGDTQYF	TGTGCCAGCAGCTCAGGACTAGCGGGGGCCGGCGATACGCAGTATTTT
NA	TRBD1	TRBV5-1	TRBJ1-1	CASSSDRGDTEAFF	TGCGCCAGCAGCTCAGACAGGGGGGACACTGAAGCTTTCTTT
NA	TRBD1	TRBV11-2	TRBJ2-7	CASSPGTGVPYEQYF	TGTGCCAGCAGCCCCGGGACAGGGGTACCCTACGAGCAGTACTTC
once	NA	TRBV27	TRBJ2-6	CASISRANVLTF	TGTGCCAGCATCTCTCGGGCCAACGTCCTGACTTTC